This T cell receptor (beta chain) was captured by sequencing in a study of OX40 agonist ivuxolimab in advanced cancers. Study background: Enrolled patients in dose escalation had cancers that were hepatocellular carcinoma, melanoma, renal cell or head and neck cancer.

Assay used: immunoSEQ multiplex PCR; TCRdb lists only in-frame clones, some missing. The repertoire holds 65,000 to 95,000 clones, around nine tenths seen once, with approximately 0.43% in the top ten. Germline V gene lookup returns CDR1 MGHDK and CDR2 SYGVNS. This CDR3 is 16 amino acids long. Trimming removed 2 bases from V and 1 base from J; junction bases left unmatched: 5. This sequence originates from an adult with an advanced solid tumor such as melanoma, head and neck, liver or kidney cancer. The chain recombines TRBV25-1 with TRBJ2-3, with 8 nucleotides matching TRBD2. The sequencing used CD4+ or CD8+ T cells sorted from blood, collected in a trial of the OX40 agonist ivuxolimab. CDR3 residues: CASSENGGAGTDTQYF. CDR3 DNA sequence: TGTGCCAGCAGTGAAAACGGGGGGGCGGGCACAGATACGCAGTATTTT.